Listed here are 27 T cell receptor beta chains from one sample, sequenced in a study of blood T cell repertoires in COVID-19. This table comes from immunoSEQ multiplex PCR, and its TCRdb copy is limited to in-frame clones, with some not included. The sample carries just under 150,000 clones, 87% recorded once. The material sequenced was peripheral blood. Source of these receptors: a woman between 50 and 59 years old with acute or convalescent COVID-19.

The rearrangement uses TRBV19 and TRBJ1-1; TRBD1 agrees at 9 bases. The germline CDR1 and CDR2 sequences are LNHDA and SQIVND (reference sequence). J lost 4 bases, V lost 11 bases, and 8 bases had no gene match. The CDR3 extends over 13 amino acids. DNA for the CDR3: TGTGCCGGAGGACCGACAGGGGGCACTGAAGCTTTCTTT. Translating it yields CAGGPTGGTEAFF.

The chain employs TRBV6-5 and TRBJ2-2; 12 bases fit TRBD1. V shed 10 bases, J shed 7 bases, and the junction held 10 bases outside the gene matches. CDR3 length equals 15 residues. Germline CDR1 and CDR2: MNHEY and SVGAGI. Written as DNA, the CDR3 is TGTGCCACCGTACGGGACAGGGGGCATGGCGGGGAGCTGTTTTTT. Its protein is CATVRDRGHGGELFF.

The DNA of the CDR3 is TGTGCCTGGAGTGGGGGACAGGGAGGCTACGAGCAGTACTTC. Residues: CAWSGGQGGYEQYF. This chain joins TRBV30 and TRBJ2-7; 9 nucleotides agree with TRBD1. The V and J ends lost 1 base and 3 bases, in that order; junction bases with no gene match: 4. CDR1 and CDR2 from the germline V gene are GTSNPN and SVGIG (reference sequence). The CDR3 is 14 residues long.

The chain recombines TRBV5-6 with TRBJ1-4; 10 bases are shared with TRBD1. V shed 3 bases and J 3 bases; nucleotides not matched to a gene: 5. CDR3 length: 16 amino acids. CDR1 SGHDT and CDR2 YYEEEE come from the germline V gene. The CDR3 sequence: CASSWTGGGSNEKLFF. The CDR3 nucleotides are TGTGCCAGCAGCTGGACAGGGGGAGGGTCTAATGAAAAACTGTTTTTT.

This chain joins TRBV6-2 or TRBV6-3 and TRBJ2-7; the match to TRBD2 covers 7 bases. The V gene end was trimmed by 3 bases and the J gene end by 2 bases; junction bases not matched to a gene: 10. Germline V lookup: CDR1 MNHEY, CDR2 SVGEGT. The CDR3 sequence is 16 residues long. CDR3 amino acids: CASSYGSRSGTYEQYF. The CDR3 DNA reads TGTGCCAGCAGTTATGGGTCTAGGAGCGGGACCTACGAGCAGTACTTC.

V gene TRBV5-5 combines with J gene TRBJ1-1, with D possibly TRBD1 on 5 matching bases. This CDR3 contains 14 residues. V was shortened by 3 bases and J by 3 bases, with 12 bases between the two germline ends. Germline V gene sequence: CDR1 SGHKS, CDR2 YYEKEE (reference sequence). CDR3 nucleotide sequence: TGTGCCAGCAGCTGGGACGGGGGGGACACTGAAGCTTTCTTT. Translation gives CASSWDGGDTEAFF.

The chain links TRBV19 to TRBJ2-6, with TRBD1 identical over 12 bases. V lost 5 bases to trimming and J lost 3 bases; unmatched junction nucleotides: 5. CDR3 length: 17 amino acids. CDR1 LNHDA and CDR2 SQIVND come from the germline V gene (reference sequence). CDR3 DNA sequence: TGTGCCAGTAGTTCGGGACAGGGGGCTGATGGGGCCAACGTCCTGACTTTC. Translating it yields CASSSGQGADGANVLTF.

The chain couples TRBV25-1 to TRBJ1-1; 7 positions match TRBD1. Unmatched junction bases numbered 7, after V lost 0 bases and J lost 3 bases. Per germline, CDR1 MGHDK and CDR2 SYGVNS. CDR3 length: 16 residues. The CDR3 nucleotides read TGTGCCAGCAGTGAATATCGGTTTCAGGGGGACACTGAAGCTTTCTTT. Its protein is CASSEYRFQGDTEAFF.

This rearrangement joins TRBV30 to TRBJ1-5; a possible D gene is TRBD1 (5 bases). V lost 1 base and J 4 bases, leaving 8 bases between the germline ends. Germline V gene lookup returns CDR1 GTSNPN and CDR2 SVGIG (reference sequence). The CDR3 runs to 13 residues. For the CDR3, the DNA is TGTGCCTGGAGTGGGGGGGATAATCAGCCCCAGCATTTT. Translation gives CAWSGGDNQPQHF. The full variable domain, with the rest looked up from reference TRBV30 and TRBJ1-5, is SQTIHQWPATLVQPVGSPLSLECTVEGTSNPNLYWYRQAAGRGLQLLFYSVGIGQISSEVPQNLSASRPQDRQFILSSKKLLLSDSGFYLCAWSGGDNQPQHFGDGTRLSIL.

This rearrangement joins TRBV28 to TRBJ2-2; 7 bases are shared with TRBD1. Germline V gives CDR1 MDHEN, CDR2 SYDVKM. CDR3 size: 16 residues. With 11 bases clipped from V and 1 base from J, the junction kept 13 bases outside the gene matches. DNA of the CDR3: TGTGCCGTTCAGAGGGGGCCGGACCGGAACACCGGGGAGCTGTTTTTT. Protein: CAVQRGPDRNTGELFF.

The chain employs TRBV12-3 or TRBV12-4 and TRBJ1-2; 9 bases align to TRBD1. Trimming cost V 6 bases and J 4 bases; bases outside gene matches: 3. The CDR3 consists of 13 residues. The CDR3, as DNA: TGTGCCAGCAGCTCGGACAGGGGCTATGGCTACACCTTC. Translation: CASSSDRGYGYTF.

This clone was recorded once. The chain combines TRBV6-2 or TRBV6-3 with TRBJ2-5; 10 bases are a match to TRBD2. There are 16 residues in the CDR3. V shed 4 bases, J shed 5 bases, and the junction held 10 bases outside the gene matches. From germline, CDR1 is MNHEY and CDR2 SVGEGT. The CDR3 coding sequence is TGTGCCAGCAGTTGGGCTAGCGGGAGATTCAAGGAGACCCAGTACTTC. It translates to CASSWASGRFKETQYF.

This clone was recorded only once. J is TRBJ2-7 and V is TRBV23-1; D not resolved. TRBV23-1 is annotated as an ORF whose role is uncertain. CDR3 size: 16 residues. The V end lost 2 bases, the J end lost 3 bases, and 17 bases lay between the germline ends. CDR3 sequence: CASSQHIAIRLYEQYF. The DNA of the CDR3 is TGCGCCAGCAGTCAACATATAGCTATTCGTCTCTACGAGCAGTACTTC.

This rearrangement joins TRBV28 to TRBJ2-2; the D gene is possibly TRBD1 (5 bases). The CDR3 is made up of 14 amino acids. Trimming left V 8 bases short and J 0 bases short, with 10 bases between. CDR1 is MDHEN and CDR2 is SYDVKM in the germline V gene. This CDR3 is CASLAGTNTGELFF. The CDR3 DNA sequence: TGTGCCAGCTTAGCAGGGACGAACACCGGGGAGCTGTTTTTT.

V and J are TRBV6-1 and TRBJ1-5, with 9 bases fitting TRBD1. This CDR3 is 16 amino acids long. Germline V gene data show CDR1 as MNHNS and CDR2 as SASEGT. Losses at the gene ends were 0 bases for V and 9 bases for J; bases not matched to a gene: 9. In nucleotides, the CDR3 is TGTGCCAGCAGTGAAGCAGGGGACAGGGATCGATTGCCCCAGCATTTT. Translated, it gives CASSEAGDRDRLPQHF.

A few counts support this clone. This chain uses TRBV3-1 (or the pseudogene TRBV3-2) with TRBJ1-1, with a weak D call TRBD1 (6 bases). Germline V gives CDR1 LGHDT, CDR2 YNNKEL (reference sequence). V was pared by 3 bases and J by 0 bases, with 8 bases between. This CDR3 has 14 residues. This CDR3 reads CASSHDRMNTEAFF. CDR3 in DNA: TGTGCCAGCAGCCATGACAGGATGAACACTGAAGCTTTCTTT.

The V call is TRBV9, the J call TRBJ2-2, with 10 bases fitting TRBD2. The CDR3 length is 16 residues. Germline V gives CDR1 SGDLS, CDR2 YYNGEE. J was trimmed by 2 bases and V by 3 bases; bases with no gene match: 4. The DNA for the CDR3 is TGTGCCAGCAGCGGTAGCGGGGGGACCAACACCGGGGAGCTGTTTTTT. Amino acids: CASSGSGGTNTGELFF.

This clone was seen once. As DNA, the CDR3 is TGTGCCAGCAGACTCGACAGCAGGATGAACACTGAAGCTTTCTTT. As protein: CASRLDSRMNTEAFF. The rearrangement joins TRBV6-5 to TRBJ1-1; weak D call: TRBD1 (5 bases). The CDR3 extends over 15 amino acids. V was clipped by 6 bases and J by 0 bases, with 14 bases between them. Germline values: CDR1 MNHEY, CDR2 SVGAGI.

The V call is TRBV11-2, the J call TRBJ1-1; D is unresolved. The CDR3 runs 15 residues. Deletions cut 1 base from V and 1 base from J, with 10 bases between. Germline values: CDR1 SGHAT, CDR2 FQNNGV. DNA of the CDR3: TGTGCCAGCAGCTTAGTATCGTACAGGAACACTGAAGCTTTCTTT. Translating it yields CASSLVSYRNTEAFF. Complete variable domain (other parts from reference TRBV11-2 and TRBJ1-1): EAGVAQSPRYKIIEKRQSVAFWCNPISGHATLYWYQQILGQGPKLLIQFQNNGVVDDSQLPKDRFSAERLKGVDSTLKIQPAKLEDSAVYLCASSLVSYRNTEAFFGQGTRLTVV.

The chain links TRBV7-2 to TRBJ1-6, with D possibly being TRBD1 (6 bases). Germline CDR1 and CDR2: SGHTA and FQGNSA. V was clipped by 5 bases and J by 7 bases, with 12 bases between them. CDR3 length equals 14 residues. CDR3 sequence reads: CASSRTGRNSPLHF. The CDR3 DNA follows: TGTGCCAGCAGCCGCACAGGGCGGAATTCACCCCTCCACTTT.

CDR3: CARPLSDHTPLAKNIQYF. For the CDR3, the DNA is TGTGCCAGACCGCTCAGCGACCACACACCATTAGCCAAAAACATTCAGTACTTC. The rearrangement uses TRBV5-4 and TRBJ2-4; D gene unclear. Germline CDR1 SGHNT, CDR2 YYREEE (reference sequence). The CDR3 totals 18 residues. The V and J ends lost 8 bases and 0 bases respectively, with 24 bases between them. Full variable domain (outside the CDR3, taken from reference TRBV5-4 and TRBJ2-4): ETGVTQSPTHLIKTRGQQVTLRCSSQSGHNTVSWYQQALGQGPQFIFQYYREEENGRGNFPPRFSGLQFPNYSSELNVNALELDDSALYLCARPLSDHTPLAKNIQYFGAGTRLSVL.

The chain employs TRBV19 and TRBJ1-6; D unclear. The V gene's germline CDR1 is LNHDA and CDR2 SQIVND (reference sequence). This CDR3 region has 12 residues. The V gene lost 7 bases and the J gene lost 7 bases, with 8 bases spanning the gap. The CDR3 spells CASKRENSPLHF. DNA of the CDR3: TGTGCCAGTAAAAGAGAAAATTCACCCCTCCACTTT.

The CDR3, as DNA: TGCAGTGCTAGTGCCAGGCACTACGAGCAGTACTTC. As protein: CSASARHYEQYF. This chain connects TRBV20-1 to TRBJ2-7; D call uncertain. CDR1 is DFQATT, CDR2 SNEGSKA, per germline (reference sequence). There are 12 residues in the CDR3. V was shortened by 3 bases and J by 3 bases, with 9 bases between the two germline ends.

CDR3 bases: TGTGCCACCAGCAGAGGCAGGGGGCACTATGGCTACACCTTC. Encoded protein: CATSRGRGHYGYTF. The rearrangement joins TRBV15 to TRBJ1-2; 8 bases are a match to TRBD1. The CDR3 runs to 14 residues. The V gene end was trimmed by 1 base and the J gene end by 3 bases; junction bases not matched to a gene: 1. Looked up from germline, CDR1 is LNHNV and CDR2 is YYDKDF (reference sequence).

This clone has a single count. The rearrangement uses TRBV12-2 and TRBJ1-1; the table's D call TRBD1 went unverified against the DNA. TRBV12-2 is reported as a pseudogene. The CDR3 runs to 15 residues. This CDR3 is CASRFPGQKNTEAFF. CDR3 DNA sequence: TGTGCAAGTCGCTTCCCGGGACAGAAAAACACTGAAGCTTTCTTT.

The sample holds a few counts of this clone. V gene TRBV3-1 (or the pseudogene TRBV3-2) combines with J gene TRBJ1-6; 7 nucleotides align to TRBD1. The germline CDR1 and CDR2 sequences are LGHDT and YNNKEL (reference sequence). The length of the CDR3 is 15 residues. J was trimmed by 7 bases and V by 4 bases; bases with no gene match: 7. CDR3 in DNA: TGTGCCAGCAGCCCATGGGACAGTAGAAATTCACCCCTCCACTTT. This sequence encodes CASSPWDSRNSPLHF.

The CDR3 bases are TGTGCTAGTGGTTTGGTAGAGGGAACCGGGAGGTCCTACGAGCAGTACTTC. It specifies CASGLVEGTGRSYEQYF. The chain recombines TRBV12-5 with TRBJ2-7, with 7 nucleotides matching TRBD2. From germline, CDR1 is LGHNT and CDR2 FRNRAP. The CDR3 runs 17 residues. The J segment lost 1 base and the V segment lost 0 bases, leaving 9 bases of the junction unmatched.